A selection of T cell receptor beta chains follows, all from one sample in a study of blood T cell repertoires in COVID-19. Here immunoSEQ multiplex PCR was the method, and the copy in TCRdb shows in-frame clones only, minus some. This sample has 200,000 to 250,000 clones, with about four fifths found just once. Specimen: PBMCs or T cells enriched from blood (not recorded which). The receptors come from a woman aged 55-70 years who had recovered from COVID-19. CDR3s include the opening cysteine and the closing phenylalanine or tryptophan. A D gene is named only where the DNA matches it firmly. Expanded clones are given a class, and other clones once, few, many or no size at all.

abundance	v_gene	d_gene	j_gene	CDR3aa	CDR3nt
-	TRBV7-2	TRBD1	TRBJ2-3	CASSPWFTGGDTQYF	TGTGCCAGCAGCCCTTGGTTTACAGGGGGAGATACGCAGTATTTT
-	TRBV6-2/TRBV6-3	TRBD1	TRBJ1-1	CASSYPSGTENTEAFF	TGTGCCAGCAGTTATCCCTCGGGGACAGAGAACACTGAAGCTTTCTTT
-	TRBV4-2	TRBD2	TRBJ2-7	CASSQGGLAASYEQYF	TGTGCCAGCAGCCAGGGGGGACTAGCGGCCTCCTACGAGCAGTACTTC
once	TRBV10-3	TRBD2	TRBJ2-1	CAISSSGSWNEQFF	TGTGCCATCTCTTCTAGCGGGAGTTGGAATGAGCAGTTCTTC
-	TRBV2	TRBD1	TRBJ2-2	CASGLGQVGTGELFF	TGTGCCAGCGGGTTAGGACAGGTGGGCACCGGGGAGCTGTTTTTT
-	TRBV5-1	-	TRBJ1-1	CASSLRGNTEAFF	TGCGCCAGCAGCTTGCGAGGGAACACTGAAGCTTTCTTT
-	TRBV9	-	TRBJ1-1	CASSVVKGVTEAFF	TGTGCCAGCAGCGTAGTAAAGGGGGTCACTGAAGCTTTCTTT
-	TRBV29-1	-	TRBJ1-1	CSVEIGGHITEAFF	TGCAGCGTTGAAATTGGGGGACACATCACTGAAGCTTTCTTT
-	TRBV3-1/TRBV3-2	-	TRBJ1-6	CASSPQGSSYNSPLHF	TGTGCCAGCAGCCCCCAGGGGAGCTCCTATAATTCACCCCTCCACTTT
-	TRBV20-1	-	TRBJ1-1	CSAPRGWSRDF	TGCAGTGCTCCTAGGGGGTGGTCTCGGGACTTT
-	TRBV15	-	TRBJ2-7	CATSQGGPQYF	TGTGCCACCAGCCAGGGTGGTCCGCAGTACTTC
-	TRBV5-1	TRBD1	TRBJ2-2	CASSSGQGGTGELFF	TGCGCCAGCAGCTCTGGACAGGGGGGCACCGGGGAGCTGTTTTTT
-	TRBV5-1	-	TRBJ2-4	CASSLGSSLAKNIQYF	TGCGCCAGCAGCTTGGGTTCGAGTCTAGCCAAAAACATTCAGTACTTC
-	TRBV5-1	-	TRBJ2-2	CASSSDNTGELFF	TGCGCCAGCAGTAGCGACAACACCGGGGAGCTGTTTTTT
-	TRBV7-2	TRBD1	TRBJ1-1	CASSFFGQGSEAFF	TGTGCCAGCAGCTTTTTCGGACAGGGGTCTGAAGCTTTCTTT
-	TRBV9	TRBD1	TRBJ1-6	CASSAVTGGGSPLHF	TGTGCCAGCAGCGCAGTTACAGGGGGTGGGTCACCCCTCCACTTT
-	TRBV2	TRBD1	TRBJ1-2	CASSSRDSIIYTF	TGTGCCAGCAGTTCCCGGGACAGTATTATCTACACCTTC
-	TRBV12-3/TRBV12-4	-	TRBJ1-1	CASRRGVTEAFF	TGTGCCAGCAGACGGGGGGTCACTGAAGCTTTCTTT
-	TRBV6-5	TRBD1	TRBJ2-5	CASSLTGAQYF	TGTGCCAGCAGTTTGACAGGGGCCCAGTACTTC
-	TRBV2	-	TRBJ2-6	CASTWQGSSGANVLTF	TGTGCCAGCACTTGGCAGGGGAGCTCTGGGGCCAACGTCCTGACTTTC
-	TRBV5-1	-	TRBJ2-2	CASSAQGSGTGELFF	TGCGCCAGCAGCGCGCAGGGGTCGGGCACCGGGGAGCTGTTTTTT
-	TRBV6-4	TRBD2	TRBJ2-2	CASRRTSGGNTGELFF	TGTGCCAGCAGACGGACTAGCGGGGGAAACACCGGGGAGCTGTTTTTT
-	TRBV28	TRBD2	TRBJ2-4	CASSASSSGGKLTNIQYF	TGTGCCAGCAGCGCCTCTTCTAGCGGGGGGAAGTTGACAAACATTCAGTACTTC
-	TRBV3-1/TRBV3-2	-	TRBJ1-2	CASSQDLAGFYGYTF	TGTGCCAGCAGCCAAGACTTAGCGGGGTTCTATGGCTACACCTTC
few	TRBV10-2	-	TRBJ2-2	CASSEVRGAGELFF	TGCGCCAGCAGTGAGGTTCGAGGAGCCGGGGAGCTGTTTTTT
-	TRBV5-6	TRBD1	TRBJ1-5	CASSLYAGQRNNQPQHF	TGTGCCAGCAGCTTGTATGCGGGACAGAGAAACAATCAGCCCCAGCATTTT
once	TRBV4-1	TRBD1	TRBJ1-5	CASSQGQGTNQPQHF	TGCGCCAGCAGCCAGGGACAGGGTACCAATCAGCCCCAGCATTTT
-	TRBV7-6	-	TRBJ2-1	CASSFDSYNEQFF	TGTGCCAGCAGCTTTGACTCTTACAATGAGCAGTTCTTC
once	TRBV7-9	TRBD1	TRBJ1-5	CASSFSSGTGLHQPQHF	TGTGCCAGCAGCTTTTCTTCCGGGACAGGATTACATCAGCCCCAGCATTTT
-	TRBV11-3	-	TRBJ2-3	CASSLGRSTDTQYF	TGTGCCAGCAGCTTAGGCAGAAGCACAGATACGCAGTATTTT
-	TRBV19	-	TRBJ2-1	CASSIDGNEQFF	TGTGCCAGTAGTATAGACGGCAATGAGCAGTTCTTC
-	TRBV29-1	TRBD1	TRBJ2-7	CSGSTGDYEQYF	TGCAGCGGTAGTACAGGGGATTACGAGCAGTACTTC
-	TRBV12-3/TRBV12-4	-	TRBJ2-3	CASSLRAGTQYF	TGTGCCAGCAGTTTACGGGCGGGGACGCAGTATTTT
-	TRBV7-2	-	TRBJ1-5	CASSSRRNQPQHF	TGTGCCAGCAGCTCCCGGAGGAATCAGCCCCAGCATTTT
-	TRBV18	TRBD1	TRBJ2-7	CASSPPLPGQIYEQYF	TGTGCCAGCTCACCCCCCCTGCCGGGACAGATCTACGAGCAGTACTTC
-	TRBV29-1	-	TRBJ1-1	CSAGRGNTEAFF	TGCAGCGCTGGTAGGGGGAACACTGAAGCTTTCTTT
-	TRBV7-9	-	TRBJ1-1	CASSLAGLEAFF	TGTGCCAGCAGCTTAGCGGGCCTTGAAGCTTTCTTT
-	TRBV7-9	TRBD1	TRBJ1-4	CASSRGQGGEKLFF	TGTGCCAGCAGCCGGGGACAGGGGGGTGAAAAACTGTTTTTT
few	TRBV7-6	-	TRBJ1-3	CASSPMGGGSSGNTIYF	TGTGCCAGCAGCCCAATGGGCGGGGGGAGCTCTGGAAACACCATATATTTT
-	TRBV5-1	-	TRBJ2-3	CASSLQGPSTDTQYF	TGCGCCAGCAGCTTGCAGGGCCCCAGCACAGATACGCAGTATTTT
once	TRBV27	TRBD1	TRBJ1-1	CASSRQGLNTEAFF	TGTGCCAGCAGTCGACAGGGGCTGAACACTGAAGCTTTCTTT
-	TRBV9	-	TRBJ1-1	CASSVAGRATEAFF	TGTGCCAGCAGCGTAGCCGGGAGGGCCACTGAAGCTTTCTTT
-	TRBV11-2	TRBD1	TRBJ1-1	CASSRDSNTEAFF	TGTGCCAGCAGCCGGGACAGTAACACTGAAGCTTTCTTT
once	TRBV11-2	TRBD1	TRBJ1-6	CASSLGDRYNSPLHF	TGTGCCAGCAGCTTAGGGGACAGGTATAATTCACCCCTCCACTTT
-	TRBV2	-	TRBJ2-7	CASSDASSYEQYF	TGTGCCAGCAGTGACGCCAGTTCCTACGAGCAGTACTTC